Below are 23 T cell receptor beta chains sequenced from a single sample in a study of read filtering for tumor transcriptome and immune sequencing. From roughly 390 ng of RNA, a library with molecular barcoded alpha/delta and beta/gamma adaptors was made. Each CDR3 protein is one row after TCRdb ran MiXCR on the reads. The table records about 38,000 distinct CDR3 sequences, roughly 13% of them present only once. Specimen: a population of CD138-negative cells sorted from bone marrow. These TCRs come from a donor aged 40 or over with multiple myeloma.

This clonotype was detected many times. V and J are TRBV7-6 and TRBJ1-1, with D hard to call. This CDR3 has 15 amino acids. Germline assignment: CDR1 SGHVS and CDR2 FNYEAQ. V lost 5 bases to trimming and J lost 0 bases, with 13 bases between them. The CDR3 region has the DNA TGTGCCAGCAGCCGACCTCAGGCAATGAACACTGAAGCTTTCTTT. It codes for CASSRPQAMNTEAFF.

This clonotype was detected ten times or more. This chain connects TRBV7-2 to TRBJ2-3, with D unclear. The CDR3 is 13 residues long. Trimming pared 1 base from V and 4 bases from J, leaving 6 bases between. Germline CDR1 reads SGHTA; CDR2 reads FQGNSA. The chain's CDR3 is CASSLGSPDTQYF. The DNA of the CDR3 is TGTGCCAGCAGCTTAGGGAGCCCAGATACGCAGTATTTT. Full variable domain (rest looked up from reference TRBV7-2 and TRBJ2-3): GAGVSQSPSNKVTEKGKDVELRCDPISGHTALYWYRQSLGQGLEFLIYFQGNSAPDKSGLPSDRFSAERTGGSVSTLTIQRTQQEDSAVYLCASSLGSPDTQYFGPGTRLTVL.

With regard to this clonotype: A much larger clone lies one base from this, so it may be a read error. This rearrangement joins TRBV5-1 to TRBJ2-3; 8 bases map to TRBD2. The CDR3 totals 15 residues. Germline V CDR1 and CDR2: SGHRS, YFSETQ. The CDR3 reads CASSGTSGSGDTRYF. The CDR3, as DNA: TGCGCCAGCAGCGGGACTAGTGGTTCCGGAGATACGCGGTATTTT.

In DNA form, the CDR3 reads TGCGCCAGCAGTGATCGGGACAGTCGAGATACGCAGTATTTT. Its translation is CASSDRDSRDTQYF. The chain combines TRBV10-2 with TRBJ2-3; TRBD1 matches at 7 bases. This CDR3 spans 14 amino acids. V shed 3 bases and J 5 bases; nucleotides not matched to a gene: 5. Germline V gives CDR1 WSHSY, CDR2 SAAADI.

There are many counts of this clonotype. The rearrangement links TRBV20-1 to TRBJ2-3; the match to TRBD1 covers 7 bases. With V trimmed by 0 bases and J by 2 bases, 5 bases remained unmatched. The CDR3 consists of 15 residues. Germline V gene sequence: CDR1 DFQATT, CDR2 SNEGSKA (reference sequence). CDR3: CSAREGGIATDTQYF. CDR3 sequence (DNA): TGCAGTGCTAGAGAAGGGGGCATCGCCACAGATACGCAGTATTTT.

This clonotype appeared many times. This chain links TRBV20-1 with TRBJ2-2, with a tentative D call TRBD2 (6 bases). The germline gives CDR1 DFQATT, CDR2 SNEGSKA (reference sequence). Deletions cut 5 bases from V and 5 bases from J, with 9 bases between. This CDR3 has 12 residues. CDR3 loop: CSAPRGTGELFF. The CDR3 nucleotides are TGCAGTGCTCCTCGGGGGACCGGGGAGCTGTTTTTT.

This clonotype was recorded at least ten times. The chain employs TRBV29-1 and TRBJ2-7, with D possibly matching TRBD2 (6 bases). Per the germline V gene, CDR1 is SQVTM and CDR2 is ANQGSEA. The CDR3 is 14 amino acids. Trimming removed 3 bases at V and 5 bases at J, with 17 bases between. The CDR3 nucleotides are TGCAGCGTTGAGGCCGGGACTTCCTTCCACGAGCAGTACTTC. This translates into CSVEAGTSFHEQYF.

This clonotype was observed at least ten times. V usage is TRBV20-1 and J usage is TRBJ2-6; 9 nucleotides align to TRBD2. This CDR3 comprises 17 residues. The J segment lost 1 base and the V segment lost 1 base, leaving 5 bases of the junction unmatched. Germline CDR1 and CDR2: DFQATT and SNEGSKA (reference sequence). In nucleotides, the CDR3 is TGCAGTGCTAGAGTAAGACTAGCGGCATCTGGGGCCAACGTCCTGACTTTC. Translation: CSARVRLAASGANVLTF.

In its sample, this clonotype was seen a few times. The chain carries TRBV6-5 and TRBJ2-2; possibly TRBD1 or TRBD2 for D (5 bases each). V was pared by 4 bases and J by 6 bases, with 15 bases between. The CDR3 length is 15 residues. Germline CDR1 and CDR2: MNHEY and SVGAGI. DNA for the CDR3: TGTGCCAGCAGTTGGGGGAGTTTAAGAGCCGGGGAGCTGTTTTTT. It encodes CASSWGSLRAGELFF.

This clonotype was recorded many times. The rearrangement uses TRBV12-3 or TRBV12-4 and TRBJ2-2; D uncertain. This CDR3 comprises 13 residues. V lost 0 bases, J lost 6 bases, and 5 bases lay in between. The CDR3 nucleotides read TGTGCCAGCAGTTTAGCGGGGTCCGGGGAGCTGTTTTTT. Its protein product is CASSLAGSGELFF.

The chain uses TRBV28 and TRBJ2-4; no definite D call. V was clipped by 6 bases and J by 0 bases, with 12 bases between them. The V gene's germline CDR1 is MDHEN and CDR2 SYDVKM. The CDR3 runs to 15 residues. The CDR3 region is CASSMIYLAKNIQYF. The CDR3 DNA follows: TGTGCCAGCAGCATGATATATCTAGCCAAAAACATTCAGTACTTC.

This clonotype was counted ten times or more. The chain has TRBV30 and TRBJ2-7, with D tentatively TRBD1 (6 bases). V was trimmed by 0 bases and J by 3 bases, leaving 12 bases between them. CDR3 length: 14 residues. Germline values: CDR1 GTSNPN, CDR2 SVGIG (reference sequence). The CDR3: CAWSVHRDGYEQYF. In DNA, the CDR3 is TGTGCCTGGAGTGTACACAGGGACGGCTACGAGCAGTACTTC.

This clonotype has at least ten counts. This chain joins TRBV6-2 or TRBV6-3 and TRBJ2-5, with a weak D call TRBD2 (5 bases). This CDR3 has 12 amino acids. V gave up 5 bases and J gave up 5 bases, with 9 bases separating them. Germline CDR1 and CDR2: MNHEY and SVGEGT. This chain's CDR3 is CASSEPGETQYF. CDR3 nucleotides: TGTGCCAGCAGTGAGCCGGGGGAGACCCAGTACTTC.

Ten or more counts support this clonotype. The V call is TRBV12-3 or TRBV12-4, the J call TRBJ2-7; no clear D gene. This CDR3 has 12 amino acids. V was cut by 6 bases and J by 5 bases, with 11 bases left in between. The CDR3, as DNA: TGTGCCAGCAGACGGTCCGCCCACGAGCAGTACTTC. The encoded protein is CASRRSAHEQYF.

This clonotype was seen repeatedly, ten times or more. This chain links TRBV7-9 with TRBJ2-7; possibly TRBD2 for D (7 bases). Germline CDR1 is SEHNR and CDR2 is FQNEAQ (reference sequence). The CDR3 runs 12 residues. Trimming took off 5 bases at V and 6 bases at J, with 11 bases between the two ends. CDR3 in DNA: TGTGCCAGCAGCCTAGGGGGGGTCGAGCAGTACTTC. This encodes CASSLGGVEQYF.

A few counts support this clonotype. A much larger clone lies a single base off, so this may be a read error. The V gene is TRBV29-1, the J gene TRBJ2-1; 13 positions match TRBD2. This CDR3 is 14 amino acids long. V lost 7 bases and J lost 8; bases outside the gene matches: 8. The V gene's germline CDR1 is SQVTM and CDR2 ANQGSEA. The CDR3 DNA follows: TGCAGCGCCGGACTAGCGGGAGCTAGCGATGAGCAGTTCTTC. Amino acid sequence: CSAGLAGASDEQFF.

CDR3 residues: CASSQGTSGSGGELFF. As DNA, the CDR3 is TGTGCCAGCAGCCAGGGGACTAGCGGGAGTGGCGGGGAGCTGTTTTTT. The V gene is TRBV7-2, the J gene TRBJ2-2, with 14 bases lining up with TRBD2. J gave up 7 bases and V 5 bases, and 6 bases lay outside the gene matches. The CDR3 spans 16 residues. The germline V gene has CDR1 SGHTA and CDR2 FQGNSA.

The chain combines TRBV29-1 with TRBJ1-1; D not certain. Germline CDR1 and CDR2: SQVTM and ANQGSEA. The V gene lost 3 bases and the J gene lost 6 bases, with 17 bases spanning the gap. The CDR3 has 14 amino acids. The CDR3 here is CSVDRLEGWAEAFF. In nucleotides, the CDR3 is TGCAGCGTTGATCGATTAGAGGGTTGGGCTGAAGCTTTCTTT.

In its sample, this clonotype was seen many times. The chain carries TRBV30 and TRBJ1-6, with D unclear. The V and J ends lost 5 bases and 6 bases respectively, with 11 bases between them. Germline lookup yields CDR1 GTSNPN and CDR2 SVGIG (reference sequence). The CDR3 runs to 13 residues. Written as DNA, the CDR3 is TGTGCCTGGGACATTACTTCTAATTCACCCCTCCACTTT. As protein: CAWDITSNSPLHF.

This clonotype was seen many times. This rearrangement joins TRBV20-1 to TRBJ2-1, with 13 bases lining up with TRBD2. Germline loops: CDR1 DFQATT, CDR2 SNEGSKA (reference sequence). The ends lost 5 bases at V and 4 bases at J; junction bases unmatched: 8. The CDR3 covers 16 residues. In DNA, the CDR3 is TGCAGTGCTGGGGGACTAGCGGGATTCCTTTACAATGAGCAGTTCTTC. It yields the protein CSAGGLAGFLYNEQFF.

Note on this clonotype: A much more abundant neighbour one base away suggests this may be a read error. This chain connects TRBV7-9 to TRBJ2-7; D tentatively reads TRBD1 or TRBD2 (6 bases each). The germline V gene encodes CDR1 SEHNR and CDR2 FQNEAQ (reference sequence). The CDR3 totals 15 residues. Trimming removed 8 bases at V and 6 bases at J, with 23 bases between. The CDR3 DNA reads TGTGCCAGCGTCACAATCAGGGGACTGTTGGGCGAGCAGTACTTC. This sequence encodes CASVTIRGLLGEQYF.

This clonotype was recorded a few times. V is TRBV7-8 and J is TRBJ2-3; either TRBD1 or TRBD2 may supply D (5 bases each). Germline loops: CDR1 SGHVS, CDR2 FQNEAQ. Trimming took 5 bases from V and 3 from J, leaving 18 bases between them. The CDR3 consists of 16 residues. In DNA, the CDR3 is TGTGCCAGCAGCCGGGACGGTGGAGGAAGGACAGATACGCAGTATTTT. It translates to CASSRDGGGRTDTQYF.

This clonotype was found many times. The chain combines TRBV27 with TRBJ1-1; a possible D gene is TRBD1 (5 bases). CDR1 is MNHEY and CDR2 is SMNVEV in the germline V gene (reference sequence). The V end was cut by 4 bases, the J end by 2 bases, with 8 bases between. The length of the CDR3 is 13 residues. CDR3 protein: CASSWGYNTEAFF. The CDR3 nucleotides read TGTGCCAGCAGTTGGGGGTATAACACTGAAGCTTTCTTT.